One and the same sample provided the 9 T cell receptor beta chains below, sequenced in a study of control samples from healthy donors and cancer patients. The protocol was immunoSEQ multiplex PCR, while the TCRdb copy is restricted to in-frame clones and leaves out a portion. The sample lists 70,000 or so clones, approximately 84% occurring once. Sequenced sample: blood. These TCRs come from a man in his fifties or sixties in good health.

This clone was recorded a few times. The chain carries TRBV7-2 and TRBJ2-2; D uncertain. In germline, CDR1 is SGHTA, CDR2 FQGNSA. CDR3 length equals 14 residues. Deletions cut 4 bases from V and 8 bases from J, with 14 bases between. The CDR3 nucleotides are TGTGCCAGCAGCTCGTCTCTGCGAAGGGGGGAGCTGTTTTTT. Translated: CASSSSLRRGELFF.

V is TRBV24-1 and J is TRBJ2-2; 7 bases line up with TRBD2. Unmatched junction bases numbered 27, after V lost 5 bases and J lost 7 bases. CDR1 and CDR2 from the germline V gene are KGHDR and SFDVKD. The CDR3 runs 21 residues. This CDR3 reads CATSGLKVTTSERWNDGELFF. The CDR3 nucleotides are TGTGCCACCAGTGGTCTCAAGGTAACTACTAGCGAGAGGTGGAACGACGGGGAGCTGTTTTTT.

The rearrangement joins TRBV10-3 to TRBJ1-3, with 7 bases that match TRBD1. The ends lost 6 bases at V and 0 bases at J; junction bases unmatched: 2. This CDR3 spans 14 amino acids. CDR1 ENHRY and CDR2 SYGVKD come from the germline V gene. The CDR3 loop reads CAIRGTDSGNTIYF. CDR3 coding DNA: TGTGCCATCAGGGGGACAGACTCTGGAAACACCATATATTTT.

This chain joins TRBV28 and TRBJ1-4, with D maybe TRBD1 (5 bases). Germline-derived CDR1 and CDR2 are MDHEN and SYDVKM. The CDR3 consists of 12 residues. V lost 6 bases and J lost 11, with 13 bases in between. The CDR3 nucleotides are TGTGCCAGCAGCGGACTGGGGGGTAAACTGTTTTTT. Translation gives CASSGLGGKLFF.

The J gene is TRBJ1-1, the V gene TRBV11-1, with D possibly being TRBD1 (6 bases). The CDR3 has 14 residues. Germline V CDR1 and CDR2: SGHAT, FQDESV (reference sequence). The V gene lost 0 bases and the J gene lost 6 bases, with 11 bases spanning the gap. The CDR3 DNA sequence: TGTGCCAGCAGCTTAGCTAACAGGGACCCTGAAGCTTTCTTT. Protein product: CASSLANRDPEAFF.

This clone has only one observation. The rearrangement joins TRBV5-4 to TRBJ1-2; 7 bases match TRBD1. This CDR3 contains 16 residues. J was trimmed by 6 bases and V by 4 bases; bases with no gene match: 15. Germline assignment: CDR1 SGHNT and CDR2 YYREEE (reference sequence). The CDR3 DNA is TGTGCCAGCAGCACCCTCCTCCGACAGGGAGGTGATGGCTACACCTTC. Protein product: CASSTLLRQGGDGYTF.

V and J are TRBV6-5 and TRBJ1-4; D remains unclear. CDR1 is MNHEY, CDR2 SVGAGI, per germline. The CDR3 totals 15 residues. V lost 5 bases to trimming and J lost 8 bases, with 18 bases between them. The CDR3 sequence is CASSPGSGLGEKLFF. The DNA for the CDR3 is TGTGCCAGCAGTCCCGGGTCCGGACTAGGGGAAAAACTGTTTTTT.

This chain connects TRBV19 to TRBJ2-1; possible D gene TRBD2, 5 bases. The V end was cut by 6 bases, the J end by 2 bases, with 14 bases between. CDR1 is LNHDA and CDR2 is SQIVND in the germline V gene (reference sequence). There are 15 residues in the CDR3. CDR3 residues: CASSPATGTYNEQFF. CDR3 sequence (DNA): TGTGCCAGTAGCCCCGCAACGGGGACCTACAATGAGCAGTTCTTC. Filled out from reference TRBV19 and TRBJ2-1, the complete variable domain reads DGGITQSPKYLFRKEGQNVTLSCEQNLNHDAMYWYRQDPGQGLRLIYYSQIVNDFQKGDIAEGYSVSREKKESFPLTVTSAQKNPTAFYLCASSPATGTYNEQFFGPGTRLTVL.

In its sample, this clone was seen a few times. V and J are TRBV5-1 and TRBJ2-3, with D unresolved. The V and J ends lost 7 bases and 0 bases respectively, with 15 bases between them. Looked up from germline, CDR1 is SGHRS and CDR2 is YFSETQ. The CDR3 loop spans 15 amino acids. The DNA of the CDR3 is TGCGCCAGCTCCCAAGACACCACTAGCACAGATACGCAGTATTTT. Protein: CASSQDTTSTDTQYF.